The next 24 T cell receptor beta chains were all read from a single sample in a study of T cell responses to AZD1222 COVID-19 vaccine. Clones were read by immunoSEQ multiplex PCR, and TCRdb kept only the in-frame ones, dropping some. Among about 75,000 clones listed, approximately 88% were seen once. Sequences were derived from peripheral blood, sampled 28 days after the second dose of the MenACWY control vaccine. The receptors derive from an adult who received the MenACWY meningococcal vaccine as a control.

The chain has TRBV3-1 (or the pseudogene TRBV3-2) and TRBJ2-7; a weak D match, TRBD1 (6 bases). V shed 0 bases and J shed 2 bases, with 14 bases lying between them. CDR1 is LGHDT, CDR2 YNNKEL, per germline (reference sequence). This CDR3 comprises 16 residues. The CDR3 nucleotides are TGTGCCAGCAGCCAAGAGGGCCCGGACAGCCCCTACGAGCAGTACTTC. The encoded protein is CASSQEGPDSPYEQYF.

This chain joins TRBV2 and TRBJ2-5; D is perhaps TRBD2 (6 bases). CDR1 and CDR2 from the germline V gene are SNHLY and FYNNEI. Trimming shortened V by 1 base and J by 12 bases, and 12 bases separated the two germline ends. This CDR3 has 12 amino acids. The CDR3 region has the DNA TGTGCCAGCAGTGAAGGGGCAGGGAGGAAGTACTTC. This gives the protein CASSEGAGRKYF.

This chain links TRBV28 with TRBJ2-1; no firm D call. Germline CDR1 reads MDHEN; CDR2 reads SYDVKM. The CDR3 is made up of 11 amino acids. V was cut by 5 bases and J by 7 bases, with 6 bases left in between. CDR3 nucleotide sequence: TGTGCCAGCAGTCTGGGTAATGAGCAGTTCTTC. As protein: CASSLGNEQFF.

The rearrangement uses TRBV14 and TRBJ1-3; D unresolved. V lost 1 base and J 4 bases, leaving 5 bases between the germline ends. CDR3 size: 13 residues. The germline V gene encodes CDR1 SGHDN and CDR2 FVKESK. The CDR3 protein is CASSQVPGNTIYF. DNA for the CDR3: TGTGCCAGCAGCCAAGTGCCCGGAAACACCATATATTTT.

The chain is built from TRBV7-7 and TRBJ2-3; TRBD2 aligns across 8 bases. CDR1 is SSHAT and CDR2 is FNYEAQ in the germline V gene (reference sequence). The CDR3 loop spans 15 amino acids. The V and J ends lost 4 bases and 3 bases, in that order; junction bases with no gene match: 6. The CDR3 DNA reads as TGTGCCAGCAGCTGGGGGACGGGAGGGACAGATACGCAGTATTTT. Encoded protein: CASSWGTGGTDTQYF.

This CDR3 reads CASSPHHKQSTGELFF. For the CDR3, the DNA is TGTGCCAGCAGTCCCCACCATAAACAGAGCACCGGGGAGCTGTTTTTT. This chain connects TRBV27 to TRBJ2-2; D is undetermined. The CDR3 spans 16 residues. Germline V lookup: CDR1 MNHEY, CDR2 SMNVEV (reference sequence). Deletions cut 5 bases from V and 4 bases from J, with 17 bases between.

This clone was seen many times. The J gene is TRBJ2-1, the V gene TRBV9, with D perhaps matching TRBD1 (5 bases). The V end lost 6 bases, the J end lost 0 bases, and 13 bases lay between the germline ends. The V gene's germline CDR1 is SGDLS and CDR2 YYNGEE. The CDR3 runs to 15 residues. In DNA, the CDR3 is TGTGCCAGCACCAGCCAGGGTAACTCCTACAATGAGCAGTTCTTC. Protein sequence: CASTSQGNSYNEQFF.

The chain joins TRBV6-5 to TRBJ1-1; no definite D call. The CDR3 contains 13 residues. The germline V and J ends were trimmed by 6 bases and 1 base, with 9 bases remaining between them. Germline CDR1 reads MNHEY; CDR2 reads SVGAGI. The CDR3 region is CASRPDGNTEAFF. The CDR3 DNA follows: TGTGCCAGCAGGCCGGACGGGAACACTGAAGCTTTCTTT.

This chain joins TRBV28 and TRBJ1-5; D gene ambiguous. The CDR3 extends over 14 amino acids. V was clipped by 7 bases and J by 4 bases, with 14 bases between them. Germline assignment: CDR1 MDHEN and CDR2 SYDVKM. The CDR3 DNA reads TGTGCCAGCACCCGGGGAGGACTAAATCAGCCCCAGCATTTT. Its protein is CASTRGGLNQPQHF. The whole variable domain, remainder taken from reference TRBV28 and TRBJ1-5, is DVKVTQSSRYLVKRTGEKVFLECVQDMDHENMFWYRQDPGLGLRLIYFSYDVKMKEKGDIPEGYSVSREKKERFSLILESASTNQTSMYLCASTRGGLNQPQHFGDGTRLSIL.

The rearrangement uses TRBV6-5 and TRBJ2-1, with 11 bases matching TRBD2. Germline CDR1 MNHEY, CDR2 SVGAGI. This CDR3 spans 16 amino acids. Trimming removed 4 bases from V and 4 bases from J; junction bases left unmatched: 6. This CDR3 is CASSLGLAGYYNEQFF. The CDR3 bases are TGTGCCAGCAGTTTAGGACTAGCGGGTTATTACAATGAGCAGTTCTTC.

The gene calls are TRBV6-5 and TRBJ2-2; D unresolved. The CDR3 spans 15 residues. The germline CDR1 and CDR2 sequences are MNHEY and SVGAGI. V was clipped by 7 bases and J by 1 base, with 13 bases between them. The CDR3 sequence: CASTVDGLNTGELFF. The CDR3, as DNA: TGTGCCAGCACGGTTGACGGCCTGAACACCGGGGAGCTGTTTTTT.

The chain joins TRBV5-6 to TRBJ2-3; D is ambiguous. CDR3 size: 11 residues. Trimming removed 4 bases at V and 6 bases at J, with 6 bases between. The germline V gene encodes CDR1 SGHDT and CDR2 YYEEEE. The CDR3 region is CASSLSDTQYF. CDR3 sequence (DNA): TGTGCCAGCAGCCTCTCCGATACGCAGTATTTT.

This chain uses TRBV4-3 with TRBJ2-2; 9 bases align to TRBD1. The CDR3 loop spans 14 amino acids. J lost 8 bases, V lost 3 bases, and 4 bases had no gene match. Germline CDR1 LGHNA, CDR2 YSLEER. The CDR3: CASSQDRGFGELFF. CDR3 coding DNA: TGCGCCAGCAGCCAGGACAGGGGATTTGGGGAGCTGTTTTTT.

The chain is built from TRBV7-2 and TRBJ2-1, with unresolved D. This CDR3 has 12 amino acids. Germline V gene data show CDR1 as SGHTA and CDR2 as FQGNSA. V dropped 5 bases and J dropped 6 bases, with 8 bases sitting between them. This CDR3 is CASSKTLNEQFF. CDR3 DNA sequence: TGTGCCAGCAGCAAGACGCTCAATGAGCAGTTCTTC. Drawing the rest from reference TRBV7-2 and TRBJ2-1, the complete variable domain is GAGVSQSPSNKVTEKGKDVELRCDPISGHTALYWYRQSLGQGLEFLIYFQGNSAPDKSGLPSDRFSAERTGGSVSTLTIQRTQQEDSAVYLCASSKTLNEQFFGPGTRLTVL.

The rearrangement joins TRBV5-1 to TRBJ2-3, with 7 bases aligning to TRBD2. The CDR3 length is 15 residues. The germline V gene has CDR1 SGHRS and CDR2 YFSETQ. Trimming removed 0 bases from V and 4 bases from J; junction bases left unmatched: 5. The CDR3 loop reads CASSLEASGADTQYF. CDR3 sequence (DNA): TGCGCCAGCAGCTTGGAAGCCAGCGGGGCAGATACGCAGTATTTT.

In nucleotides, the CDR3 is TGCAGCGTTGAACTTGGAAATGAGCAGTTCTTC. Its translation: CSVELGNEQFF. The chain is built from TRBV29-1 and TRBJ2-1, with D unclear. The CDR3 sequence is 11 residues long. The germline V gene encodes CDR1 SQVTM and CDR2 ANQGSEA. V lost 2 bases and J 7 bases, leaving 6 bases between the germline ends.

This chain joins TRBV6-5 and TRBJ1-2, with 7 bases that match TRBD1. The V gene's germline CDR1 is MNHEY and CDR2 SVGAGI. This CDR3 has 15 amino acids. V lost 6 bases to trimming and J lost 8 bases; unmatched junction nucleotides: 15. CDR3 in amino acids: CASSKDRDSMLGYTF. The CDR3, as DNA: TGTGCCAGCAGCAAAGACCGGGACAGTATGTTGGGCTACACCTTC.

The V call is TRBV6-2 or TRBV6-3, the J call TRBJ1-2, with D hard to call. V was cut by 5 bases and J by 4 bases, with 14 bases left in between. The CDR3 is made up of 14 amino acids. Germline-derived CDR1 and CDR2 are MNHEY and SVGEGT. The chain's CDR3 is CASSASLYTYGYTF. The DNA for the CDR3 is TGTGCCAGCAGTGCAAGCCTGTACACCTATGGCTACACCTTC.

The chain is built from TRBV20-1 and TRBJ2-3; tentatively, D is TRBD2 (6 bases). The CDR3 contains 13 residues. V shed 3 bases and J shed 5 bases, with 12 bases lying between them. Looked up from germline, CDR1 is DFQATT and CDR2 is SNEGSKA (reference sequence). The CDR3 DNA sequence: TGCAGTGCTAGTCGCGGGGCCGAAGATACGCAGTATTTT. Protein product: CSASRGAEDTQYF.

The J gene is TRBJ1-2, the V gene TRBV7-8; D ambiguous. Germline assignment: CDR1 SGHVS and CDR2 FQNEAQ. The V end was cut by 3 bases, the J end by 4 bases, with 15 bases between. The CDR3 sequence is 15 residues long. In nucleotides, the CDR3 is TGTGCCAGCAGCTTGTCTACATCATCTCTCTATGGCTACACCTTC. This gives the protein CASSLSTSSLYGYTF.

The rearrangement joins TRBV4-1 to TRBJ2-5; the match to TRBD1 covers 7 bases. The CDR3 extends over 16 amino acids. After removal of 3 bases from V and 2 bases from J, the junction contained 9 bases not matched to a gene. Germline assignment: CDR1 MGHRA and CDR2 YSYEKL. In DNA form, the CDR3 reads TGCGCCAGCAGCCACAGCGCCCCGGGACAGCAAGAGACCCAGTACTTC. This sequence encodes CASSHSAPGQQETQYF.

The chain joins TRBV28 to TRBJ2-3, with D uncertain. This CDR3 has 11 residues. Trimming left V 4 bases short and J 7 bases short, with 6 bases between. Germline values: CDR1 MDHEN, CDR2 SYDVKM. CDR3 region: CASSSAHTQYF. The CDR3 bases are TGTGCCAGCAGTTCGGCCCATACGCAGTATTTT.

The V call is TRBV2, the J call TRBJ2-7; D remains unclear. The CDR3 consists of 11 residues. Trimming removed 5 bases from V and 2 bases from J, with 4 bases in between. Germline values: CDR1 SNHLY, CDR2 FYNNEI. The CDR3 here is CASSQTYEQYF. The CDR3 DNA reads TGTGCCAGCAGTCAAACCTACGAGCAGTACTTC.

The chain links TRBV6-6 to TRBJ1-2, with 10 bases matching TRBD1. This CDR3 region has 20 residues. CDR1 and CDR2 (germline): MNHNY, SVGAGI (reference sequence). V shed 6 bases and J 2 bases; nucleotides not matched to a gene: 21. DNA for the CDR3: TGTGCCAGCAGCGCAACCCAACTTTCCGGGACAGGGGTCGTGAACTATGGCTACACCTTC. Its translation is CASSATQLSGTGVVNYGYTF.